These 24 T cell receptor beta chains share one sample of origin, sequenced in a study of early T cells in non-severe SARS-CoV-2 infection. TCRdb re-analysed the 5' RACE reads in MiXCR, keeping a single row per CDR3 protein. Among about 49,000 distinct CDR3 sequences, around 4% were seen once, and the ten largest hold roughly 6%. The specimen was whole blood. The receptor set was obtained from an adult who was a healthcare worker with PCR-confirmed SARS-CoV-2 infection or an uninfected control (not recorded which).

This clonotype was counted ten times or more. This chain uses TRBV7-9 with TRBJ2-2; D might be TRBD2 (5 bases). The CDR3 contains 13 residues. The germline V gene encodes CDR1 SEHNR and CDR2 FQNEAQ (reference sequence). Trimming pared 3 bases from V and 6 bases from J, leaving 8 bases between. This CDR3 is CASSFGDSGELFF. The CDR3 nucleotides read TGTGCCAGCAGCTTCGGGGATTCCGGGGAGCTGTTTTTT.

This clonotype was picked up many times. The rearrangement uses TRBV7-6 and TRBJ2-3; 8 bases match TRBD1. Germline-derived CDR1 and CDR2 are SGHVS and FNYEAQ. The trim removed 4 bases at V and 5 bases at J, leaving 8 bases unmatched. The CDR3 has 15 amino acids. CDR3 amino acids: CASSSKDRVEDTQYF. The CDR3 DNA sequence: TGTGCCAGCAGCTCAAAGGACAGGGTAGAAGATACGCAGTATTTT.

This clonotype showed up many times. The V and J genes are TRBV20-1 and TRBJ2-3; D is undetermined. The CDR3 has 11 residues. Germline V lookup: CDR1 DFQATT, CDR2 SNEGSKA (reference sequence). CDR3 region: CSSRVTDTQYF. CDR3 bases: TGCTCCAGTCGAGTCACAGATACGCAGTATTTT.

The chain couples TRBV6-1 to TRBJ2-1, with TRBD1 matching 9 bases. The CDR3 covers 17 residues. Per germline, CDR1 MNHNS and CDR2 SASEGT. V lost 0 bases, J lost 4 bases, and 7 bases stayed unmatched. CDR3 residues: CASSEAHGTGTYNEQFF. In DNA form, the CDR3 reads TGTGCCAGCAGTGAAGCGCACGGGACAGGGACGTACAATGAGCAGTTCTTC.

This clonotype was seen a single time. The chain joins TRBV7-9 to TRBJ1-2, with D possibly matching TRBD1 (6 bases). CDR3 length equals 14 residues. With 5 bases removed from V and 1 base from J, the gap between germline ends came to 11 bases. Per the germline V gene, CDR1 is SEHNR and CDR2 is FQNEAQ (reference sequence). This CDR3 reads CASSGGQSNYGYTF. Written as DNA, the CDR3 is TGTGCCAGCAGCGGCGGACAGAGTAACTATGGCTACACCTTC.

This clonotype was counted many times. J is TRBJ2-5 and V is TRBV2; D remains unclear. The germline V and J ends were trimmed by 4 bases and 7 bases, with 7 bases remaining between them. The CDR3 loop spans 11 amino acids. Per the germline V gene, CDR1 is SNHLY and CDR2 is FYNNEI. DNA for the CDR3: TGTGCCAGCAGTGCGGACGGGACCCAGTACTTC. Translation gives CASSADGTQYF. The whole variable domain, filled in from reference TRBV2 and TRBJ2-5, reads EPEVTQTPSHQVTQMGQEVILRCVPISNHLYFYWYRQILGQKVEFLVSFYNNEISEKSEIFDDQFSVERPDGSNFTLKIRSTKLEDSAMYFCASSADGTQYFGPGTRLLVL.

This clonotype was seen at least ten times. The V call is TRBV2, the J call TRBJ1-4; 10 positions match TRBD1. Germline CDR1 and CDR2: SNHLY and FYNNEI. This CDR3 is built from 14 residues. J lost 8 bases, V lost 6 bases, and 6 bases had no gene match. The CDR3 loop is CASRGTGVVEKLFF. The CDR3 DNA reads as TGTGCCAGCAGAGGGACAGGGGTGGTGGAAAAACTGTTTTTT.

The sample holds many counts of this clonotype. The chain links TRBV12-3 or TRBV12-4 to TRBJ2-1, with D unresolved. This CDR3 is 11 amino acids long. V lost 3 bases, J lost 7 bases, and 4 bases lay in between. The CDR3 DNA sequence: TGTGCCAGCAGTTTTATAAATGAGCAGTTCTTC. Its protein product is CASSFINEQFF.

This clonotype was observed at least ten times. The V call is TRBV7-9, the J call TRBJ1-2; a weak D match, TRBD1 (6 bases). Germline CDR1 is SEHNR and CDR2 is FQNEAQ (reference sequence). The CDR3 contains 14 residues. V was clipped by 7 bases and J by 4 bases, with 16 bases between them. As DNA, the CDR3 is TGTGCCAGCAACCAACAGGGTCTTGGCTATGGCTACACCTTC. Protein sequence: CASNQQGLGYGYTF.

The chain uses TRBV7-2 and TRBJ2-6, with 7 bases identical to TRBD2. Germline V gene sequence: CDR1 SGHTA, CDR2 FQGNSA. The CDR3 has 17 residues. V lost 4 bases to trimming and J lost 0 bases; unmatched junction nucleotides: 6. CDR3 sequence (DNA): TGTGCCAGCAGCTCACGCGGGGGACCCTCTGGGGCCAACGTCCTGACTTTC. Its protein is CASSSRGGPSGANVLTF.

This clonotype was detected many times. V is TRBV7-2 and J is TRBJ1-3; no definite D call. The V gene's germline CDR1 is SGHTA and CDR2 FQGNSA. The ends were cut back, 5 bases at V and 4 bases at J, with 15 bases in the middle. The CDR3 is made up of 15 amino acids. Here the CDR3 reads CASSPVQPSGNTIYF. The CDR3 bases are TGTGCCAGCAGCCCCGTCCAGCCGTCCGGAAACACCATATATTTT.

At least ten counts were recorded for this clonotype. The V and J genes are TRBV4-1 and TRBJ1-3; TRBD1 is a possible D gene (5 bases). V lost 1 base and J 4 bases, leaving 17 bases between the germline ends. CDR3 length: 17 amino acids. The germline V gene has CDR1 MGHRA and CDR2 YSYEKL. CDR3 nucleotides: TGCGCCAGCAGCCAAGTGGGACTCTCTCCCTCCGGAAACACCATATATTTT. This gives the protein CASSQVGLSPSGNTIYF.

This clonotype has a count of ten or more. The rearrangement uses TRBV20-1 and TRBJ2-7; 14 bases line up with TRBD2. Unmatched junction bases numbered 9, after V lost 2 bases and J lost 0 bases. This CDR3 is 18 amino acids long. CDR1 is DFQATT, CDR2 SNEGSKA, per germline (reference sequence). In DNA, the CDR3 is TGCAGTGCTAGAAGGGGACTAGCGGGGGCTCAGAGCTCCTACGAGCAGTACTTC. It specifies CSARRGLAGAQSSYEQYF.

This sequence joins TRBV6-2 or TRBV6-3 and TRBJ1-1; TRBD1 aligns across 9 bases. After removal of 6 bases from V and 4 bases from J, the junction contained 9 bases not matched to a gene. Germline V gives CDR1 MNHEY, CDR2 SVGEGT. This CDR3 comprises 15 residues. The CDR3 reads CASRLGTGPVTEAFF. The CDR3 DNA reads as TGTGCCAGCAGACTGGGGACAGGGCCTGTCACTGAAGCTTTCTTT.

This clonotype was seen repeatedly, ten times or more. V gene TRBV20-1 combines with J gene TRBJ1-2; 7 bases agree with TRBD1. The trim removed 1 base at V and 3 bases at J, leaving 11 bases unmatched. The CDR3 has 16 amino acids. Germline values: CDR1 DFQATT, CDR2 SNEGSKA (reference sequence). The CDR3 loop reads CSARGWTGQSDYGYTF. CDR3 bases: TGCAGTGCTAGAGGATGGACAGGCCAAAGCGACTATGGCTACACCTTC.

The table lists this clonotype with many counts. The rearrangement links TRBV7-2 to TRBJ1-1, with 8 bases aligning to TRBD1. The CDR3 totals 13 residues. Losses at the gene ends were 5 bases for V and 6 bases for J; bases not matched to a gene: 5. CDR1 is SGHTA, CDR2 FQGNSA, per germline. The CDR3 loop reads CASSLRGRAEAFF. Here the CDR3 DNA reads TGTGCCAGCAGCCTCAGGGGGCGAGCTGAAGCTTTCTTT.

This clonotype was seen only a few times. The gene calls are TRBV2 and TRBJ1-6; 7 nucleotides line up with TRBD1. Germline V CDR1 and CDR2: SNHLY, FYNNEI. The CDR3 is made up of 16 amino acids. The V and J ends lost 8 bases and 1 base, in that order; junction bases with no gene match: 8. The DNA of the CDR3 is TGTGCCAGCCTCGACAGGGATCTATCCTATAATTCACCCCTCCACTTT. It yields the protein CASLDRDLSYNSPLHF.

V usage is TRBV10-3 and J usage is TRBJ1-3; 7 bases match TRBD1. After removal of 5 bases from V and 1 base from J, the junction contained 2 bases not matched to a gene. CDR1 is ENHRY and CDR2 is SYGVKD in the germline V gene. The CDR3 runs 14 residues. CDR3 sequence reads: CAISPQGSGNTIYF. CDR3 sequence (DNA): TGTGCCATCAGTCCACAGGGGTCTGGAAACACCATATATTTT.

In its sample, this clonotype was seen many times. The chain carries TRBV7-9 and TRBJ2-1; TRBD2 matches at 15 bases. Germline values: CDR1 SEHNR, CDR2 FQNEAQ (reference sequence). The CDR3 is made up of 15 amino acids. J gave up 8 bases and V 5 bases, and 4 bases lay outside the gene matches. Here the CDR3 DNA reads TGTGCCAGCAGCCCAGGGACTAGCGGGGGGTATGAGCAGTTCTTC. It yields the protein CASSPGTSGGYEQFF.

This clonotype showed up just a few times. The chain couples TRBV10-2 to TRBJ2-2; perhaps TRBD1 as D (5 bases). Per germline, CDR1 WSHSY and CDR2 SAAADI. The CDR3 has 15 residues. Trimming removed 2 bases at V and 4 bases at J, with 11 bases between. The CDR3: CASSERSRGTGELFF. The DNA for the CDR3 is TGCGCCAGCAGTGAGCGGAGTAGGGGCACCGGGGAGCTGTTTTTT.

This clonotype was seen at least ten times. This sequence joins TRBV28 and TRBJ2-1; D is ambiguous. Germline V gene data show CDR1 as MDHEN and CDR2 as SYDVKM. The CDR3 loop spans 15 amino acids. V was cut by 0 bases and J by 8 bases, with 14 bases left in between. The CDR3 spells CASSLWSIRQDEQFF. The CDR3 DNA follows: TGTGCCAGCAGTTTATGGTCGATACGACAAGATGAGCAGTTCTTC.

At least ten counts were recorded for this clonotype. The chain is built from TRBV6-1 and TRBJ2-7; the D is unclear. Germline lookup yields CDR1 MNHNS and CDR2 SASEGT. CDR3 size: 14 residues. V lost 10 bases and J 2 bases, leaving 18 bases between the germline ends. This CDR3 reads CATRTTWPPYEQYF. CDR3 in DNA: TGTGCCACCAGGACGACCTGGCCGCCCTACGAGCAGTACTTC.

In its sample, this clonotype was seen many times. The V and J genes are TRBV20-1 and TRBJ2-4; D gene unclear. Looked up from germline, CDR1 is DFQATT and CDR2 is SNEGSKA (reference sequence). This CDR3 has 13 amino acids. Trimming removed 3 bases from V and 2 bases from J, with 8 bases in between. As DNA, the CDR3 is TGCAGTGCTAGCAGCAGGTCCAAAAACATTCAGTACTTC. It encodes CSASSRSKNIQYF.

This clonotype was picked up a small number of times. The chain is built from TRBV20-1 and TRBJ2-3; 8 nucleotides match TRBD1. The germline V gene encodes CDR1 DFQATT and CDR2 SNEGSKA (reference sequence). V lost 1 base to trimming and J lost 3 bases; unmatched junction nucleotides: 15. The CDR3 has 18 residues. The CDR3 DNA reads TGCAGTGCTAGAGGGGTAGGTGGAGGGACAGGTCGAACAGATACGCAGTATTTT. Its protein product is CSARGVGGGTGRTDTQYF.